This T cell receptor (beta chain) was retrieved from a study of identifying expanded T cells in peripheral blood. Notes on the study in general: Technical replicates showed around 1.2 changed clones; around 2 weeks around 15; four weeks 19. Clone count variance between roughly two-week samples rose with total template count.

V lost 6 bases and J lost 3, with 12 bases in between. Looked up from germline, CDR1 is LNHDA and CDR2 is SQIVND (reference sequence). The CDR3 totals 13 residues. No infections or other immune events were documented during collection. Here immunoSEQ multiplex PCR was the method, and the copy in TCRdb shows in-frame clones only, minus some. This sample yields 84,000 or so clones, of which approximately 90% are seen a single time; 7.3% belongs to the top ten. This clone was observed a handful of times. Its antigen remains unknown. Sequences were obtained from blood. The V call is TRBV19, the J call TRBJ2-7; unclear D gene. This sequence originates from a person between 18 and 69 years old in good health. CDR3 DNA sequence: TGTGCCAGTAGGCTCTCGACCCACTACGAGCAGTACTTC. It encodes CASRLSTHYEQYF.